What follows are 21 T cell receptor beta chains derived from one specimen sequenced in a study of T cell responses to AZD1222 COVID-19 vaccine. Profiling relied on immunoSEQ multiplex PCR, and the TCRdb table lists in-frame clones only, not all of them. The sample carries roughly 100,000 clones, nearly 90% recorded once. The starting material was peripheral blood, obtained on day 0 of AZD1222 vaccination. These receptors originate from an adult in good health.

V usage is TRBV3-1 (or the pseudogene TRBV3-2) and J usage is TRBJ1-3, with 7 nucleotides matching TRBD1. This CDR3 is built from 15 residues. From germline, CDR1 is LGHDT and CDR2 YNNKEL (reference sequence). The ends lost 4 bases at V and 7 bases at J; junction bases unmatched: 10. The CDR3 region is CASSPYRGGRNTIYF. The CDR3 bases are TGTGCCAGCAGCCCTTACAGGGGAGGTAGGAACACCATATATTTT.

This rearrangement joins TRBV7-2 to TRBJ1-6; D unclear. There are 13 residues in the CDR3. Trimming removed 1 base from V and 7 bases from J, with 5 bases in between. Germline V gives CDR1 SGHTA, CDR2 FQGNSA. The CDR3 sequence is CASSLGGNSPLHF. In nucleotides, the CDR3 is TGTGCCAGCAGCTTAGGAGGGAATTCACCCCTCCACTTT. The full variable domain, in which reference TRBV7-2 and TRBJ1-6 provide the parts outside the CDR3, is GAGVSQSPSNKVTEKGKDVELRCDPISGHTALYWYRQSLGQGLEFLIYFQGNSAPDKSGLPSDRFSAERTGGSVSTLTIQRTQQEDSAVYLCASSLGGNSPLHFGNGTRLTVT.

The genes are TRBV12-3 or TRBV12-4 and TRBJ2-2; D gene ambiguous. The CDR3 is made up of 12 amino acids. V dropped 6 bases and J dropped 9 bases, with 11 bases sitting between them. This CDR3 reads CASSRPLRELFF. The DNA of the CDR3 is TGTGCCAGCAGCCGCCCGCTTAGGGAGCTGTTTTTT.

The chain has TRBV2 and TRBJ2-1; D uncertain. There are 16 residues in the CDR3. Trimming stripped 2 bases from V and 0 bases from J, with 11 bases between. Germline V CDR1 and CDR2: SNHLY, FYNNEI. The CDR3 DNA sequence: TGTGCCAGCAGTGAATCGGTAGCCGTCTCCTACAATGAGCAGTTCTTC. Translating gives CASSESVAVSYNEQFF. Full variable domain (missing parts from reference TRBV2 and TRBJ2-1): EPEVTQTPSHQVTQMGQEVILRCVPISNHLYFYWYRQILGQKVEFLVSFYNNEISEKSEIFDDQFSVERPDGSNFTLKIRSTKLEDSAMYFCASSESVAVSYNEQFFGPGTRLTVL.

V usage is TRBV4-2 and J usage is TRBJ2-1; 12 positions match TRBD2. CDR1 and CDR2 (germline): LGHNA, YNFKEQ. V gave up 3 bases and J gave up 8 bases; unmatched junction bases: 8. The CDR3 extends over 16 amino acids. The CDR3 DNA reads TGTGCCAGCAGCCAGTCTGGACTAGCGGGAATTGATGAGCAGTTCTTC. Residues: CASSQSGLAGIDEQFF.

The V gene is TRBV20-1, the J gene TRBJ2-7; 7 bases are shared with TRBD2. Trimming removed 3 bases from V and 0 bases from J; junction bases left unmatched: 8. The CDR3 spans 15 residues. CDR1 is DFQATT, CDR2 SNEGSKA, per germline (reference sequence). CDR3 bases: TGCAGTGCTAGTATGGGGCGGGGGTTCTCCTACGAGCAGTACTTC. Translation: CSASMGRGFSYEQYF.

CDR3 bases: TGCGCCAGCAGTCAATCCAGGAGATCCAGGGGGACAACGCACTACGAGCAGTACGTC. It yields the protein CASSQSRRSRGTTHYEQYV. The chain couples TRBV23-1 to TRBJ2-7, with 7 positions matching TRBD1. TRBV23-1 is filed as an ORF, its function uncertain. CDR3 length equals 19 residues. The V and J ends lost 0 bases and 3 bases, in that order; junction bases with no gene match: 17.

The chain combines TRBV6-5 with TRBJ1-2; D unresolved. V was clipped by 4 bases and J by 6 bases, with 9 bases between them. CDR3 length: 12 amino acids. CDR1 MNHEY and CDR2 SVGAGI come from the germline V gene. The CDR3 sequence: CASSSDQNGYTF. CDR3 nucleotides: TGTGCCAGCAGTTCGGACCAGAATGGCTACACCTTC.

The sample holds one count of this clone. The chain combines TRBV12-3 or TRBV12-4 with TRBJ2-1; D unclear. The CDR3 length is 12 residues. The V end was cut by 8 bases, the J end by 8 bases, with 13 bases between. CDR3 protein: CASSKDGHEQFF. The CDR3 DNA reads as TGTGCCAGCTCTAAGGACGGCCATGAGCAGTTCTTC.

The chain's CDR3 is CASSTRARNTGELFF. The CDR3 region has the DNA TGTGCCAGTAGTACCCGGGCAAGGAACACCGGGGAGCTGTTTTTT. J is TRBJ2-2 and V is TRBV19; D not certain. This CDR3 spans 15 amino acids. Between the trimmed V and J ends, which lost 4 bases and 1 base, there was a span of 10 bases. Germline V gene lookup returns CDR1 LNHDA and CDR2 SQIVND (reference sequence).

This clone was observed once. The rearrangement uses TRBV19 and TRBJ2-5; TRBD2 is a possible D gene (6 bases). Germline assignment: CDR1 LNHDA and CDR2 SQIVND (reference sequence). The V end lost 5 bases, the J end lost 6 bases, and 22 bases lay between the germline ends. The CDR3 runs 16 residues. In DNA, the CDR3 is TGTGCCAGTAGTCCATGGGACTCATCTGCTCTACAGACCCAGTACTTC. Translating it yields CASSPWDSSALQTQYF. The full variable domain, with the rest looked up from reference TRBV19 and TRBJ2-5, is DGGITQSPKYLFRKEGQNVTLSCEQNLNHDAMYWYRQDPGQGLRLIYYSQIVNDFQKGDIAEGYSVSREKKESFPLTVTSAQKNPTAFYLCASSPWDSSALQTQYFGPGTRLLVL.

In its sample, this clone was seen once. An end of the junction does not agree with germline; a read error may underlie this. The chain uses TRBV5-6 and TRBJ2-1; 7 positions match TRBD1. This CDR3 is built from 12 residues. In germline, CDR1 is SGHDT, CDR2 YYEEEE. The CDR3 loop reads CASSLDRDRSLF. The DNA of the CDR3 is TGTGCCAGCAGCTTGGACCGGGACAGAAGTCTCTTC.

This chain uses TRBV7-2 with TRBJ1-1, with TRBD1 matching 7 bases. This CDR3 spans 14 amino acids. V shed 1 base and J 1 base; nucleotides not matched to a gene: 0. Germline V gives CDR1 SGHTA, CDR2 FQGNSA. Here the CDR3 DNA reads TGTGCCAGCAGCTTAGGGACAGGGAACACTGAAGCTTTCTTT. This gives the protein CASSLGTGNTEAFF. Full variable domain (outside the CDR3, taken from reference TRBV7-2 and TRBJ1-1): GAGVSQSPSNKVTEKGKDVELRCDPISGHTALYWYRQSLGQGLEFLIYFQGNSAPDKSGLPSDRFSAERTGGSVSTLTIQRTQQEDSAVYLCASSLGTGNTEAFFGQGTRLTVV.

The chain couples TRBV19 to TRBJ1-1; 7 bases map to TRBD1. The CDR3 has 13 amino acids. After removal of 9 bases from V and 3 bases from J, the junction contained 7 bases not matched to a gene. CDR1 is LNHDA and CDR2 is SQIVND in the germline V gene (reference sequence). CDR3 region: CASRDRKYTEAFF. The CDR3 nucleotides read TGTGCCAGCCGGGACAGAAAATACACTGAAGCTTTCTTT.

This clone appeared a few times. CDR3 coding DNA: TGTGCCAGTTCGGGTGGGGACAGCGCTGAAGCTTTCTTT. It encodes CASSGGDSAEAFF. The chain recombines TRBV11-3 with TRBJ1-1, with 7 positions matching TRBD1. V shed 9 bases and J 6 bases; nucleotides not matched to a gene: 10. Germline V gene data show CDR1 as SGHNT and CDR2 as YENEEA. The CDR3 covers 13 residues.

This chain joins TRBV7-8 and TRBJ1-6, with no clear D. Germline CDR1 and CDR2: SGHVS and FQNEAQ. The CDR3 covers 16 residues. V was shortened by 0 bases and J by 8 bases, with 14 bases between the two germline ends. CDR3 sequence reads: CASSLALGQRDSPLHF. CDR3 nucleotide sequence: TGTGCCAGCAGCTTAGCGCTTGGGCAGAGGGATTCACCCCTCCACTTT.

The chain uses TRBV6-6 and TRBJ1-3, with D possibly being TRBD1 (5 bases). Germline V lookup: CDR1 MNHNY, CDR2 SVGAGI (reference sequence). The CDR3 is made up of 14 amino acids. V lost 2 bases and J 4 bases, leaving 9 bases between the germline ends. CDR3 nucleotide sequence: TGTGCCAGCAGTTACGGGGCTTCGGGAAACACCATATATTTT. This sequence encodes CASSYGASGNTIYF.

This clone has just a few counts. The CDR3 DNA sequence: TGCGCCTCGGGACTAGCGGGAGGCGATGAGCAGTTCTTC. It encodes CASGLAGGDEQFF. The genes are TRBV4-3 and TRBJ2-1; 15 bases are a match to TRBD2. CDR1 and CDR2 (germline): LGHNA, YSLEER. With V trimmed by 11 bases and J by 8 bases, 4 bases remained unmatched. This CDR3 has 13 residues.

The chain couples TRBV27 to TRBJ2-1; 7 bases are shared with TRBD1. Germline lookup yields CDR1 MNHEY and CDR2 SMNVEV (reference sequence). CDR3 length: 13 residues. V lost 8 bases, J lost 13 bases, and 14 bases stayed unmatched. CDR3 sequence reads: CASHMTGPFKQFF. The CDR3 DNA follows: TGTGCCAGCCATATGACAGGGCCCTTCAAACAGTTCTTC.

V gene TRBV6-5 combines with J gene TRBJ1-1, with D possibly being TRBD1 (5 bases). Germline V CDR1 and CDR2: MNHEY, SVGAGI. The CDR3 length is 13 residues. V shed 0 bases and J shed 8 bases, with 10 bases lying between them. DNA of the CDR3: TGTGCCAGCAGTTACTCCGGGAAGGGGGAAGCTTTCTTT. This encodes CASSYSGKGEAFF.

The chain employs TRBV20-1 and TRBJ2-1, with unresolved D. The CDR3 is 13 residues long. The V end was cut by 3 bases, the J end by 5 bases, with 11 bases between. Germline V gives CDR1 DFQATT, CDR2 SNEGSKA (reference sequence). The chain's CDR3 is CSASFATNNEQFF. CDR3 DNA sequence: TGCAGTGCTAGTTTCGCGACGAACAATGAGCAGTTCTTC.